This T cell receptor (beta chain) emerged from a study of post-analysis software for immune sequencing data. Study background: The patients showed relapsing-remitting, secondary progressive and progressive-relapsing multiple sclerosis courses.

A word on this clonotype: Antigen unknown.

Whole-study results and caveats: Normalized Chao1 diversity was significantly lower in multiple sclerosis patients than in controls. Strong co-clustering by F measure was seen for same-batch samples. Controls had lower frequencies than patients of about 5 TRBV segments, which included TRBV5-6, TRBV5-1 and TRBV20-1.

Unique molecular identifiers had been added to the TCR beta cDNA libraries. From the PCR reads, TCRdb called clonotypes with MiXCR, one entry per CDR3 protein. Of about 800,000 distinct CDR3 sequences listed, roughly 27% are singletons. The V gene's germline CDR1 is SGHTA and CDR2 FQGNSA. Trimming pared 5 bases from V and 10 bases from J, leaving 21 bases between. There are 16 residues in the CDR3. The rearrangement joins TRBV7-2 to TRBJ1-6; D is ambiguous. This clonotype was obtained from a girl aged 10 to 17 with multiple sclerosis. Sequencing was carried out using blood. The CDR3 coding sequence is TGTGCCAGCAGCCCAACACGCCGGGTTGCAGAGTCACCCCTCCACTTT. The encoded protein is CASSPTRRVAESPLHF.